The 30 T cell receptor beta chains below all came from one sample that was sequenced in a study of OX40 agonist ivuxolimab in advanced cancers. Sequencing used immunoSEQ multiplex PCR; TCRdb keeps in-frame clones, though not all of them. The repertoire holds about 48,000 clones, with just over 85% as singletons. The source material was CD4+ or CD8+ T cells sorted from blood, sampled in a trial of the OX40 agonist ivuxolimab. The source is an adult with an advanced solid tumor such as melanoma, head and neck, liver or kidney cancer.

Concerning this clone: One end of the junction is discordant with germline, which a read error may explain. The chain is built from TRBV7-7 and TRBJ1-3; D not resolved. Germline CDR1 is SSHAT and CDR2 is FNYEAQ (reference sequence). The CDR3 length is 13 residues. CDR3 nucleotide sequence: TGTGCTAGCAGCCTCGGATTGGGAAACACCATATATTTT. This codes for CASSLGLGNTIYF.

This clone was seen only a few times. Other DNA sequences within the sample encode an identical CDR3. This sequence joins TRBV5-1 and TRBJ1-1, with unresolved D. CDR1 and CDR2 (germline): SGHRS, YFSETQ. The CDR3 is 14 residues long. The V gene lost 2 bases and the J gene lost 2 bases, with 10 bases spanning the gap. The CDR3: CASSLEGGNTEAFF. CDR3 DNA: TGCGCCAGCAGCTTAGAGGGTGGAAACACTGAAGCTTTCTTT.

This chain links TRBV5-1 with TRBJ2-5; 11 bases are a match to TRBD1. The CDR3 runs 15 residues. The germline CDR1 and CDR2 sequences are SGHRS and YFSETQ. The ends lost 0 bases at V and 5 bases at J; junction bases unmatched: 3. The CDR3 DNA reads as TGCGCCAGCAGCTTGGACGGGACAGGGGGTGAGACCCAGTACTTC. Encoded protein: CASSLDGTGGETQYF.

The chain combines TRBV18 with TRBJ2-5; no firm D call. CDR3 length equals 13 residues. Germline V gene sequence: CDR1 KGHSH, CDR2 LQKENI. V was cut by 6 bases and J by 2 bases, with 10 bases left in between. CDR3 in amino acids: CASSPTLQETQYF. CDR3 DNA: TGTGCCAGCTCGCCCACCTTGCAAGAGACCCAGTACTTC.

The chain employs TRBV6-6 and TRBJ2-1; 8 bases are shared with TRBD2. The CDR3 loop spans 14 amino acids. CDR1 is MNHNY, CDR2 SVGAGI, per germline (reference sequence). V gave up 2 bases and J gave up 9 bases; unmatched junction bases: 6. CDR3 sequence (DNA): TGTGCCAGCAGTTACGGAGCGGGAGAGGGTGAGCAGTTCTTC. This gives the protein CASSYGAGEGEQFF.

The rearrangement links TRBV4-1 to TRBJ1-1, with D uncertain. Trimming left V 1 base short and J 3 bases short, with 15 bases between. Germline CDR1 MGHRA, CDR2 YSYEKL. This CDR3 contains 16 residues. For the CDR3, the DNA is TGCGCCAGCAGCCAAGTATTCGGGCAGGCCTACACTGAAGCTTTCTTT. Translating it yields CASSQVFGQAYTEAFF.

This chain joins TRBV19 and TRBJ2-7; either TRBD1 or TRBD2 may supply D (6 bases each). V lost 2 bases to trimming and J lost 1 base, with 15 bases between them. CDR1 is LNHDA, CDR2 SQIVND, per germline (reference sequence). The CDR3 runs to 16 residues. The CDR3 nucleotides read TGTGCCAGTAGTATAAACAGGGACTCTCTATCCTACGAGCAGTACTTC. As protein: CASSINRDSLSYEQYF.

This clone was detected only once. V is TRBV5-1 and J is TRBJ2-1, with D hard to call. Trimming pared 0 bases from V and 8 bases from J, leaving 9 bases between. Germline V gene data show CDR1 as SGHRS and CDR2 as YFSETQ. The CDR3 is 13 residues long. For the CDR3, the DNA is TGCGCCAGCAGCTTGGTCGTTACCGATGAGCAGTTCTTC. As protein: CASSLVVTDEQFF. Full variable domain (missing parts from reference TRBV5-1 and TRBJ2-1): KAGVTQTPRYLIKTRGQQVTLSCSPISGHRSVSWYQQTPGQGLQFLFEYFSETQRNKGNFPGRFSGRQFSNSRSEMNVSTLELGDSALYLCASSLVVTDEQFFGPGTRLTVL.

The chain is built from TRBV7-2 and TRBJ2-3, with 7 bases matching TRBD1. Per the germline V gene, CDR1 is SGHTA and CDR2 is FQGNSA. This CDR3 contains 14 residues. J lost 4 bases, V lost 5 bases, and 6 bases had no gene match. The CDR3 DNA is TGTGCCAGCAGCCCACGGCAGGGGGCAGATACGCAGTATTTT. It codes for CASSPRQGADTQYF.

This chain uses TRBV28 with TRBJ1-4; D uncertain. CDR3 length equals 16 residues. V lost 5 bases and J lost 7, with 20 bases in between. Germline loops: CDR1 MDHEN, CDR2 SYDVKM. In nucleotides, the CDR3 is TGTGCCAGCAGTCCTCCATACTCTACGCGGGGTGAAAAACTGTTTTTT. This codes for CASSPPYSTRGEKLFF.

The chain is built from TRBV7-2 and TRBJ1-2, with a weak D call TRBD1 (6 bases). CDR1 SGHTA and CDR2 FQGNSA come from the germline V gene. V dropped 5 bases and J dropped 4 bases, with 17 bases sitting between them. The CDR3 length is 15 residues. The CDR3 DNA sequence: TGTGCCAGCAGCCCCCCCGGGGGCATAGGCTATGGCTACACCTTC. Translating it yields CASSPPGGIGYGYTF.

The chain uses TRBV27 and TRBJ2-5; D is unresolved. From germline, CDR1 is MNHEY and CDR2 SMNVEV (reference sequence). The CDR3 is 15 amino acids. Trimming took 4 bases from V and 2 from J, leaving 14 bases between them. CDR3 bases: TGTGCCAGCAGTTCCCTCGGGCGGATACAAGAGACCCAGTACTTC. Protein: CASSSLGRIQETQYF.

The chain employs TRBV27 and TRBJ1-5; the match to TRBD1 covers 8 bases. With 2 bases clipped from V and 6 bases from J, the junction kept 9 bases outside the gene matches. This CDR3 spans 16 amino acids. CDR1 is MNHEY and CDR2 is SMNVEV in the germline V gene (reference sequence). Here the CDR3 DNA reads TGTGCCAGCAGTTTAAGGGGCCAGGGGGCCGGTCAGCCCCAGCATTTT. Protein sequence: CASSLRGQGAGQPQHF.

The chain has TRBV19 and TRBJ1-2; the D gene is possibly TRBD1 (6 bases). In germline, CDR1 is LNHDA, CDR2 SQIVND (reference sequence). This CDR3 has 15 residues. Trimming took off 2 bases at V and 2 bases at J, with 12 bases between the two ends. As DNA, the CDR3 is TGTGCCAGTAGTATAAGGTCAGGGGAGAACTATGGCTACACCTTC. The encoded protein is CASSIRSGENYGYTF.

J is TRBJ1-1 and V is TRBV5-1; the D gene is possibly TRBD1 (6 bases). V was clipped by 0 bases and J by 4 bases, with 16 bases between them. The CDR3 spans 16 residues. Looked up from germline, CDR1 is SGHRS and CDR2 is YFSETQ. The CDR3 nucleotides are TGCGCCAGCAGCTTGGCTCCAAAGGGGGGGGCCACTGAAGCTTTCTTT. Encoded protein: CASSLAPKGGATEAFF.

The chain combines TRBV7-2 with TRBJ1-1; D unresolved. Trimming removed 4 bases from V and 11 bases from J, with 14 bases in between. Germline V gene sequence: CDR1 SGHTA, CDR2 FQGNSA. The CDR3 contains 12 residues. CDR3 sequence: CASSSLTRNAFF. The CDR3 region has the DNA TGTGCCAGCAGCTCACTTACAAGAAATGCTTTCTTT.

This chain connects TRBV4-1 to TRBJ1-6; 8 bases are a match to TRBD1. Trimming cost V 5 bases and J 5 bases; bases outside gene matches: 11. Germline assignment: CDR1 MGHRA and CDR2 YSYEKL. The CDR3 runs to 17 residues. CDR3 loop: CASSTHLGQEHNSPLHF. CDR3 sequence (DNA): TGCGCCAGCAGCACGCACTTGGGACAGGAGCATAATTCACCCCTCCACTTT.

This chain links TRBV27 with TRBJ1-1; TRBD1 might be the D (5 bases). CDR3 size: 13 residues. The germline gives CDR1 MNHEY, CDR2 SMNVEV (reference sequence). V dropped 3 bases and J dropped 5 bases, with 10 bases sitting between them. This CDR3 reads CASSFSRGTEAFF. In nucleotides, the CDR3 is TGTGCCAGCAGTTTTTCGAGGGGAACTGAAGCTTTCTTT.

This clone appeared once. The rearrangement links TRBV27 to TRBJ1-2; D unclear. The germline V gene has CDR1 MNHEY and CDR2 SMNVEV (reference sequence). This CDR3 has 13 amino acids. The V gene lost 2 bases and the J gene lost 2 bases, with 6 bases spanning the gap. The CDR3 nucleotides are TGTGCCAGCAGTTTAATGGGGAACTATGGCTACACCTTC. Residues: CASSLMGNYGYTF.

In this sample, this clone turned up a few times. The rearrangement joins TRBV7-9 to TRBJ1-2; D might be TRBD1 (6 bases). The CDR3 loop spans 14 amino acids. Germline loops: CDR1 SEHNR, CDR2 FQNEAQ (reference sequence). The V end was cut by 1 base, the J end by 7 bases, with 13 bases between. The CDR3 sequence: CASSLGSGDGGYTF. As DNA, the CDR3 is TGTGCCAGCAGCTTAGGGTCAGGGGATGGTGGCTACACCTTC.

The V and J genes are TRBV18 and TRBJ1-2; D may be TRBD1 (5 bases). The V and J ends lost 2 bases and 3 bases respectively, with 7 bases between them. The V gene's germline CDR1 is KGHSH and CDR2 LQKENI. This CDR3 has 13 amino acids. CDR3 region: CASSPDSYYGYTF. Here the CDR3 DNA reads TGTGCCAGCTCACCAGACAGTTACTATGGCTACACCTTC.

The CDR3 nucleotides read TGTGCCAGCAGCTCGGACACTAACACTGAAGCTTTCTTT. It is translated as CASSSDTNTEAFF. V usage is TRBV5-4 and J usage is TRBJ1-1; D may be TRBD1 (5 bases). The V end lost 3 bases, the J end lost 2 bases, and 8 bases lay between the germline ends. Germline lookup yields CDR1 SGHNT and CDR2 YYREEE (reference sequence). The CDR3 has 13 amino acids.

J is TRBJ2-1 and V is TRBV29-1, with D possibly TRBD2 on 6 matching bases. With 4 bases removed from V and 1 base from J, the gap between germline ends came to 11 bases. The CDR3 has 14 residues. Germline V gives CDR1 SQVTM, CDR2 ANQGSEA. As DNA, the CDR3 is TGCAGCGTTGTAATAGGGACTTCCTACAATGAGCAGTTCTTC. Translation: CSVVIGTSYNEQFF.

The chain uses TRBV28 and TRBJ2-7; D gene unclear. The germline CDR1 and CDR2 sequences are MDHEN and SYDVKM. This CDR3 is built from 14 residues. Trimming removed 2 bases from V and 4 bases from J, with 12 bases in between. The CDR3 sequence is CASSLHETSYEQYF. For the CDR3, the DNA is TGTGCCAGCAGTTTACACGAAACCTCTTACGAGCAGTACTTC.

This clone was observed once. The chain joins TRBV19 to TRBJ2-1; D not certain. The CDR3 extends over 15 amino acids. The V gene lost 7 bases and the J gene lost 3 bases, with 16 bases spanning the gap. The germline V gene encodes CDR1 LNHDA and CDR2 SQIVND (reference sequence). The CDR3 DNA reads TGTGCCAGTACCACCACCGGGCGGTTCTACAATGAGCAGTTCTTC. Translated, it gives CASTTTGRFYNEQFF.

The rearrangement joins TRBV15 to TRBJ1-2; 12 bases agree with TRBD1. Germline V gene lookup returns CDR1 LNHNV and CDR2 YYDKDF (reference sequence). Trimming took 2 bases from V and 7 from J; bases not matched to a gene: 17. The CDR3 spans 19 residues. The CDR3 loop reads CATSRSAAGTGGPSRGYTF. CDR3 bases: TGTGCCACCAGCAGAAGCGCAGCCGGGACAGGGGGCCCTTCGCGTGGCTACACCTTC.

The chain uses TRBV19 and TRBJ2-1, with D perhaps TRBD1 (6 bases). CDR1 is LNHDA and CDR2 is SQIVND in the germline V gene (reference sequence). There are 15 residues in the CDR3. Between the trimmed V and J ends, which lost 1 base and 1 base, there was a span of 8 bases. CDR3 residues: CASSIAGTSYNEQFF. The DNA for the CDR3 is TGTGCCAGTAGTATAGCCGGGACATCCTACAATGAGCAGTTCTTC.

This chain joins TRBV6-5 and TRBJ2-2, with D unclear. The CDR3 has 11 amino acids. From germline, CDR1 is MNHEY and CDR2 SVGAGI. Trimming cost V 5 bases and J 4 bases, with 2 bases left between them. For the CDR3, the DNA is TGTGCCAGCAGTGGCACCGGGGAGCTGTTTTTT. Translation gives CASSGTGELFF.

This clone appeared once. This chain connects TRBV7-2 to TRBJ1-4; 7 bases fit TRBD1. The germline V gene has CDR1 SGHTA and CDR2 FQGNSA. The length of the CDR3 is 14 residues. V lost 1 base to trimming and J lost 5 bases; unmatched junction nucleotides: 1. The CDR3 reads CASSLGGQNEKLFF. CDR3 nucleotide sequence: TGTGCCAGCAGCTTAGGGGGACAGAATGAAAAACTGTTTTTT.

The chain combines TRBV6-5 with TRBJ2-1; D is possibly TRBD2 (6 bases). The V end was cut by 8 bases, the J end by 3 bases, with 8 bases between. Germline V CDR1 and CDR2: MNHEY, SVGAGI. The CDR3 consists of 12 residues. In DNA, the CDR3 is TGTGCCAGCGGGAGGCGCTACAATGAGCAGTTCTTC. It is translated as CASGRRYNEQFF.